The 27 T cell receptor beta chains reported below all come from one sample, sequenced in a study of T cell responses to AZD1222 COVID-19 vaccine. Libraries were prepared by immunoSEQ multiplex PCR; TCRdb keeps only in-frame clonotypes and omits some of them. The sample lists under 150,000 clones; 80% to 90% were seen once. The sequencing used peripheral blood, collected on day 0 of MenACWY control vaccination. These receptors were taken from an adult in good health.

The chain employs TRBV9 and TRBJ1-1, with 8 positions matching TRBD1. Germline V gene sequence: CDR1 SGDLS, CDR2 YYNGEE. The CDR3 loop spans 15 amino acids. Losses at the gene ends were 3 bases for V and 3 bases for J; bases not matched to a gene: 7. The chain's CDR3 is CASSGQGAVDTEAFF. CDR3 nucleotide sequence: TGTGCCAGCAGCGGGCAGGGGGCGGTGGACACTGAAGCTTTCTTT.

In this sample, this clone turned up once. This chain connects TRBV28 to TRBJ1-2; no reliable D call. V was clipped by 3 bases and J by 8 bases, with 10 bases between them. The CDR3 runs to 12 residues. From germline, CDR1 is MDHEN and CDR2 SYDVKM. The CDR3 here is CASSFGLGGYTF. In DNA form, the CDR3 reads TGTGCCAGCAGTTTTGGTTTGGGAGGCTACACCTTC.

This chain connects TRBV28 to TRBJ2-3; 7 bases fit TRBD1. After removal of 5 bases from V and 3 bases from J, the junction contained 8 bases not matched to a gene. Germline lookup yields CDR1 MDHEN and CDR2 SYDVKM. The CDR3 is 15 amino acids. The CDR3 loop is CASSQPGGGTDTQYF. Written as DNA, the CDR3 is TGTGCCAGCAGTCAGCCAGGGGGTGGAACAGATACGCAGTATTTT.

J is TRBJ1-3 and V is TRBV6-5; 7 bases align to TRBD1. V trimming: 6 bases; J trimming: 2 bases; junction bases outside the gene matches: 7. The CDR3 loop spans 15 amino acids. Germline V gives CDR1 MNHEY, CDR2 SVGAGI. DNA for the CDR3: TGTGCCAGCAGCTCAGGGGGGGGGCCTGGAAACACCATATATTTT. Encoded protein: CASSSGGGPGNTIYF.

The rearrangement links TRBV27 to TRBJ2-1; no clear D gene. The CDR3 extends over 16 amino acids. Germline-derived CDR1 and CDR2 are MNHEY and SMNVEV (reference sequence). Trimming removed 3 bases at V and 4 bases at J, with 16 bases between. The CDR3 loop reads CASSFRASGLYNEQFF. The DNA for the CDR3 is TGTGCCAGCAGTTTTAGAGCATCCGGGCTTTACAATGAGCAGTTCTTC.

This clone was seen only once. The rearrangement links TRBV6-5 to TRBJ1-2, with 8 bases fitting TRBD1. Germline trimming cut 0 bases from V and 7 bases from J; bases unmatched to any gene: 7. The CDR3 is made up of 15 amino acids. CDR1 is MNHEY, CDR2 SVGAGI, per germline. Written as DNA, the CDR3 is TGTGCCAGCAGTTACTCAGGCAGGGGGCTTAGTGGCTACACCTTC. Translating gives CASSYSGRGLSGYTF.

The V gene is TRBV3-1 (or the pseudogene TRBV3-2), the J gene TRBJ1-3, with D uncertain. V gave up 3 bases and J gave up 3 bases, with 9 bases separating them. CDR3 length: 14 residues. Looked up from germline, CDR1 is LGHDT and CDR2 is YNNKEL (reference sequence). CDR3 in amino acids: CASSQSGGGNTIYF. The CDR3 DNA reads TGTGCCAGCAGCCAGTCCGGAGGTGGAAACACCATATATTTT.

This clone was recorded only once. The genes are TRBV3-1 (or the pseudogene TRBV3-2) and TRBJ2-7; D is uncertain. Germline V gene data show CDR1 as LGHDT and CDR2 as YNNKEL (reference sequence). The germline V and J ends were trimmed by 3 bases and 9 bases, with 15 bases remaining between them. This CDR3 region has 13 residues. The chain's CDR3 is CASSHALDDGQYF. The CDR3 nucleotides read TGTGCCAGCAGCCATGCCCTAGACGACGGGCAGTACTTC.

The chain links TRBV12-5 to TRBJ1-4; possibly TRBD1 for D (6 bases). V lost 1 base and J lost 1, with 19 bases in between. The CDR3 spans 19 residues. CDR1 LGHNT and CDR2 FRNRAP come from the germline V gene. The CDR3 coding sequence is TGTGCTAGTGGTTTGGATCATGGGGGGCGCGATCAAACTAATGAAAAACTGTTTTTT. Encoded protein: CASGLDHGGRDQTNEKLFF.

This clone appeared a single time. The V and J genes are TRBV28 and TRBJ2-6, with D perhaps matching TRBD1 (6 bases). V was cut by 2 bases and J by 2 bases, with 10 bases left in between. CDR3 length: 16 amino acids. The germline CDR1 and CDR2 sequences are MDHEN and SYDVKM. This CDR3 is CASSLAGAAGANVLTF. The CDR3 DNA reads as TGTGCCAGCAGTTTAGCAGGGGCAGCTGGGGCCAACGTCCTGACTTTC.

This clone was recorded once. The rearrangement uses TRBV18 and TRBJ2-6; the D gene is possibly TRBD1 (6 bases). The CDR3 extends over 18 amino acids. Deletions cut 3 bases from V and 2 bases from J, with 17 bases between. Germline V gives CDR1 KGHSH, CDR2 LQKENI. CDR3 bases: TGTGCCAGCTCACCTTGGCCGGCAGGGGTCGCTGGGGCCAACGTCCTGACTTTC. This translates into CASSPWPAGVAGANVLTF.

The rearrangement links TRBV7-8 to TRBJ2-6; 7 nucleotides match TRBD1. The V and J ends lost 5 bases and 4 bases, in that order; junction bases with no gene match: 5. In germline, CDR1 is SGHVS, CDR2 FQNEAQ. The CDR3 spans 15 residues. The CDR3 DNA reads as TGTGCCAGCAGCCCCGGGACAGCCGGGGCCAACGTCCTGACTTTC. This gives the protein CASSPGTAGANVLTF.

The CDR3 loop is CATSDFPDDGGANNEQFF. CDR3 coding DNA: TGTGCCACCAGTGATTTCCCGGATGACGGGGGGGCCAACAATGAGCAGTTCTTC. The rearrangement links TRBV24-1 to TRBJ2-1; 8 bases map to TRBD2. The length of the CDR3 is 18 residues. V dropped 1 base and J dropped 5; count of bases not matched to a gene: 12. Per germline, CDR1 KGHDR and CDR2 SFDVKD.

This clone was seen only once. The rearrangement joins TRBV19 to TRBJ1-1; the match to TRBD1 covers 10 bases. CDR1 and CDR2 from the germline V gene are LNHDA and SQIVND (reference sequence). Losses at the gene ends were 4 bases for V and 4 bases for J; bases not matched to a gene: 18. This CDR3 contains 19 residues. The CDR3 DNA reads as TGTGCCAGTAGTACCGGGGGAGACAGGGGGCGCAGAGGAAGCACTGAAGCTTTCTTT. It codes for CASSTGGDRGRRGSTEAFF.

The CDR3 loop is CASSDNQGYYGYTF. The CDR3 DNA sequence: TGTGCCAGCAGTGATAATCAGGGGTACTATGGCTACACCTTC. This sequence joins TRBV6-1 and TRBJ1-2; possibly TRBD1 for D (6 bases). The V end was cut by 3 bases, the J end by 3 bases, with 11 bases between. The CDR3 length is 14 residues. Germline V gene data show CDR1 as MNHNS and CDR2 as SASEGT.

This sequence joins TRBV27 and TRBJ1-2; 7 bases match TRBD1. CDR3 length equals 14 residues. CDR1 MNHEY and CDR2 SMNVEV come from the germline V gene (reference sequence). Trimming cost V 1 base and J 7 bases; bases outside gene matches: 6. CDR3: CASSLWSGGGGYTF. CDR3 bases: TGTGCCAGCAGTTTATGGTCAGGGGGGGGTGGCTACACCTTC.

This clone was observed a single time. The chain recombines TRBV12-3 or TRBV12-4 with TRBJ1-2, with D unresolved. The CDR3 loop spans 11 amino acids. V was trimmed by 7 bases and J by 4 bases, leaving 7 bases between them. The CDR3, as DNA: TGTGCCAGCATAGCGTTCTATGGCTACACCTTC. Protein sequence: CASIAFYGYTF.

The gene calls are TRBV19 and TRBJ1-3, with no clear D. The V and J ends lost 8 bases and 6 bases respectively, with 17 bases between them. This CDR3 is built from 14 residues. Per the germline V gene, CDR1 is LNHDA and CDR2 is SQIVND (reference sequence). In DNA form, the CDR3 reads TGTGCCAGTTCCCAGGCGGGGTTAGAAAACACCATATATTTT. Translated, it gives CASSQAGLENTIYF.

In this sample, this clone turned up a few times. The V gene is TRBV24-1, the J gene TRBJ2-1, with no clear D. The germline V and J ends were trimmed by 4 bases and 3 bases, with 3 bases remaining between them. There are 12 residues in the CDR3. Germline V gene data show CDR1 as KGHDR and CDR2 as SFDVKD. CDR3 nucleotide sequence: TGTGCCACCAGTGAAGGCTACAATGAGCAGTTCTTC. Its translation is CATSEGYNEQFF.

The chain recombines TRBV12-2 with TRBJ2-2; the table's D call of TRBD2 was not tested on the DNA. TRBV12-2 is marked as a pseudogene. CDR3 length: 20 amino acids. The CDR3 reads CASRPVIELAGEKLDGELFF. The CDR3 DNA reads TGTGCAAGTCGCCCCGTCATAGAACTAGCGGGAGAAAAGCTAGACGGGGAGCTGTTTTTT.

V usage is TRBV11-2 and J usage is TRBJ1-6, with TRBD1 matching over 8 bases. This CDR3 region has 16 residues. The trim removed 4 bases at V and 10 bases at J, leaving 12 bases unmatched. Germline CDR1 is SGHAT and CDR2 is FQNNGV. CDR3 sequence: CASSSPLGQGESPLHF. The CDR3 DNA reads TGTGCCAGCAGCTCCCCTCTTGGACAGGGAGAGTCACCCCTCCACTTT. The entire variable domain, with the rest obtained from reference TRBV11-2 and TRBJ1-6, is as follows: EAGVAQSPRYKIIEKRQSVAFWCNPISGHATLYWYQQILGQGPKLLIQFQNNGVVDDSQLPKDRFSAERLKGVDSTLKIQPAKLEDSAVYLCASSSPLGQGESPLHFGNGTRLTVT.

V usage is TRBV24-1 and J usage is TRBJ2-4; D might be TRBD2 (5 bases). This CDR3 has 12 amino acids. CDR1 and CDR2 (germline): KGHDR, SFDVKD. V shed 0 bases and J shed 10 bases, with 6 bases lying between them. CDR3 amino acids: CATSDLREIQYF. The CDR3 DNA reads TGTGCCACCAGTGATTTGAGGGAGATTCAGTACTTC.

The V call is TRBV30, the J call TRBJ1-5; D not resolved. CDR3 length: 14 residues. Trimming pared 3 bases from V and 5 bases from J, leaving 14 bases between. Germline V gives CDR1 GTSNPN, CDR2 SVGIG (reference sequence). The CDR3 DNA sequence: TGTGCCTGGAGCAAATCGGAAGGTTATCAGCCCCAGCATTTT. This sequence encodes CAWSKSEGYQPQHF.

This chain joins TRBV12-3 or TRBV12-4 and TRBJ1-1; D unresolved. The CDR3 loop spans 12 amino acids. Trimming removed 6 bases from V and 8 bases from J, with 13 bases in between. CDR3 in DNA: TGTGCCAGCAGGGTCAGAGGGAAAGAAGCTTTCTTT. Protein: CASRVRGKEAFF.

Here the CDR3 reads CASTLTLAGANVLTF. The CDR3 DNA is TGTGCCAGCACCCTCACGCTAGCTGGGGCCAACGTCCTGACTTTC. This sequence joins TRBV11-2 and TRBJ2-6; D remains ambiguous. This CDR3 is built from 15 residues. Germline loops: CDR1 SGHAT, CDR2 FQNNGV. V was pared by 7 bases and J by 2 bases, with 12 bases between.

The chain couples TRBV13 to TRBJ1-3; D not resolved. The CDR3 runs 13 residues. V lost 6 bases and J lost 6, with 12 bases in between. CDR1 and CDR2 (germline): PRHDT, FYEKMQ (reference sequence). The CDR3 region is CASSFRRSNTIYF. The CDR3 DNA is TGTGCCAGCAGTTTCAGACGGTCAAACACCATATATTTT.

The rearrangement uses TRBV7-2 and TRBJ1-1, with a weak D call TRBD1 (5 bases). The length of the CDR3 is 15 residues. The V gene lost 5 bases and the J gene lost 6 bases, with 19 bases spanning the gap. The germline gives CDR1 SGHTA, CDR2 FQGNSA. The CDR3 DNA follows: TGTGCCAGCAGCCCCTCGGGGACCCGAGGAGCTGAAGCTTTCTTT. It codes for CASSPSGTRGAEAFF.